This T cell receptor (beta chain) was recorded in a study of naive and memory T cell subsets (dated by TCRdb to the late 2010s). About the study as a whole: The figure summarizing these samples reported some 10 blood donors, 7 tuberculin skin test biopsies and 3 saline control biopsies. PCR2 was typically performed as a SYBR Green qPCR that was stopped at a set threshold, although end-point PCR (roughly 6 cycles) could be used instead for low-input samples. Study-wide conclusions, independent of this receptor: The potential sensitivity of the RNA-based method to TCR transcript changes with T cell activation and differentiation was acknowledged.

The library was prepared using 5' RACE. Four rounds of PCR, run with the SP2 primer together with nested alpha and beta constant region primers, were used to amplify the ligated cDNA. TCR RNA was reverse transcribed with SuperScript IV using alpha and beta constant region primers for the blood and skin samples. Using T4 RNA ligase 1, an oligonucleotide carrying both the Illumina SP2 primer and a UMI was ligated onto the 3' end of the cDNA. To prevent hairpin formation, the 12-nucleotide UMI was made up of two random hexamers with an eight-base spacer between them. From the second PCR onward, TCR alpha and beta chain libraries were processed separately, and dual indexing was applied for multiplexing. After pooling, the indexed libraries were analyzed by capillary electrophoresis and sequenced on either an Illumina MiSeq or NextSeq. To boost base diversity and improve cluster recognition, PhiX DNA at about 4.5-8% was spiked into the libraries. From the authors' description of their analysis: Demultiplexor pulled UMIs out of read 2, joined the UMIs with the TCR sequence from read 1, and separated reads according to sample indices. Decombinator identified V and J genes and V-J junctions, assigning each TCR a five-part identifier including V and J deletions. Collapsinator relied on UMIs to correct both sequencing errors and PCR amplification heterogeneity, producing a UMI-based abundance for each TCR. Identifiers were converted to nucleotide sequence by CDR3Translator and translated to amino acids, and CDR3 regions were extracted on the basis of terminal motifs. After normalization to the amount of input RNA, error-corrected alpha and beta TCR counts from blood and skin were compared. TCRdb reanalyzed the raw reads on its own, using fastp at Q25 for trimming and MiXCR for clone calling, and kept in-frame beta chains. Rows merge per CDR3 protein into single entries with the most common DNA and genes. In this record, the V and J calls reflect TCRdb's handling and not the investigators' own analysis. This sample is represented by tens of thousands of distinct CDR3 sequences; about 7.2% of them were singletons. The top ten constitute around 9.6% of the sample.

Unmatched junction bases come to 6, with V trimmed by 3 bases and J by 4 bases. CDR1 and CDR2 were assigned from the germline V gene (reference sequence) as DFQATT and SNEGSKA. Counted from cysteine to phenylalanine, this CDR3 has 14 amino acids. The entry retains the CDR3 DNA only, 42 bases that are in frame from base 1. Using 3' ligation of a UMI-containing oligonucleotide to TCR cDNA, the study laid out a robust and sensitive protocol to amplify, sequence and analyze TCRs. Whole blood analysis involved drawing roughly 2.4 ml of peripheral blood from adult healthy volunteers into Tempus tubes and then extracting RNA following the manufacturer's instructions. Total RNA, without cell sorting, was DNase treated with RQ1 DNase before reverse transcription, targeting about 1 to 1,100 ng input. Libraries were prepared from skin biopsies and whole blood so that pipeline robustness could be tested in samples in which T cells form a minority population.

This clonotype was detected ten times or more. It has no known antigen specificity. No base quality information exists; no much larger clone differs at one position. The chain couples TRBV20-1 to TRBJ1-5; a stretch of 7 junction bases matches TRBD1. This TCR was sampled from a male donor in good health. The CDR3 loop reads CSASGGGGNQPQHF. The DNA reads TGCAGTGCTAGCGGAGGGGGCGGAAATCAGCCCCAGCATTTT.